What follows are 9 T cell receptor beta chains derived from one specimen sequenced in a study of glioma-infiltrating T cells. The iRepertoire nested amplicon-rescue multiplex PCR amplified TCR alpha and beta CDR3s from RNA. TCRdb independently ran MiXCR on the multiplex PCR reads; one entry per CDR3 protein. Of about 410,000 distinct CDR3 sequences listed, approximately 42% are singletons. Sequencing was carried out using glioma tissue, nonneoplastic brain tissue, or PBMCs (not recorded which). The receptor source for this set is a human donor with low-grade glioma or glioblastoma, undergoing nonglioma brain surgery, or in good health (not recorded which).

In this sample, this clonotype turned up once. The CDR3 region has the DNA TGTGCCAGCAGCCAAGCGGAGACCCAGTACTTC. Protein: CASSQAETQYF. This sequence joins TRBV5-6 and TRBJ2-5; D gene unclear. Germline loops: CDR1 SGHDT, CDR2 YYEEEE. The CDR3 totals 11 residues. V was trimmed by 4 bases and J by 5 bases, leaving 6 bases between them.

In regard to this clonotype: A much larger clone lies a single base off, so this may be a read error. The CDR3 loop reads CASSLLSKQPQHF. CDR3 sequence (DNA): TGTGCCAGCAGTTTACTCAGCAAACAGCCCCAGCATTTT. The chain combines TRBV27 with TRBJ1-5; D not resolved. CDR3 length: 13 amino acids. Germline CDR1 MNHEY, CDR2 SMNVEV (reference sequence).

This clonotype came up many times. This rearrangement joins TRBV6-2 or TRBV6-3 to TRBJ1-4; no clear D. The J call could be wrong; TRBJ2-2 is a better fit for the DNA end. The CDR3 sequence is 11 residues long. Germline assignment: CDR1 MNHEY and CDR2 SVGEGT. CDR3 residues: CASSPARELFF. The DNA for the CDR3 is TGTGCCAGCAGTCCTGCGCGGGAGCTGTTTTTT.

Many counts were recorded for this clonotype. This rearrangement joins TRBV7-2 to TRBJ2-7, with D tentatively TRBD2 (5 bases). The CDR3 sequence is 13 residues long. With 5 bases removed from V and 3 bases from J, the gap between germline ends came to 11 bases. The germline V gene has CDR1 SGHTA and CDR2 FQGNSA. CDR3 coding DNA: TGTGCCAGCAGCCCCGAGGGAGACTACGAGCAGTACTTC. Translating it yields CASSPEGDYEQYF.

On this clonotype itself: A single base separates this from a much larger clone, so it may be a read error. CDR3 loop: CASSPPSAGGYEQYF. In nucleotides, the CDR3 is TGTGCCAGCAGTCCTCCCTCAGCGGGAGGTTACGAGCAGTACTTC. The rearrangement links TRBV28 to TRBJ2-7; 9 positions match TRBD2. Germline trimming cut 5 bases from V and 4 bases from J; bases unmatched to any gene: 9. The CDR3 runs to 15 residues. The germline CDR1 and CDR2 sequences are MDHEN and SYDVKM.

Only a few counts were recorded for this clonotype. This chain links TRBV7-2 with TRBJ1-1; possibly TRBD1 for D (5 bases). Trimming cost V 4 bases and J 5 bases, with 14 bases left between them. This CDR3 is 14 amino acids long. Germline V gene sequence: CDR1 SGHTA, CDR2 FQGNSA. The CDR3 loop is CASSSGRELTEAFF. In DNA form, the CDR3 reads TGTGCCAGCAGCTCAGGGAGGGAATTGACTGAAGCTTTCTTT.

This clonotype appeared a few times. This sequence joins TRBV7-9 and TRBJ1-6; 10 nucleotides align to TRBD1. This CDR3 contains 14 residues. The V gene's germline CDR1 is SEHNR and CDR2 FQNEAQ (reference sequence). Trimming took 5 bases from V and 10 from J; bases not matched to a gene: 5. The chain's CDR3 is CASSPGTGESPLHF. In DNA, the CDR3 is TGTGCCAGCAGCCCGGGGACAGGGGAATCACCCCTCCACTTT.

This clonotype was picked up many times. The J gene is TRBJ2-7, the V gene TRBV20-1; 10 positions match TRBD2. Germline trimming cut 6 bases from V and 4 bases from J; bases unmatched to any gene: 12. CDR3 size: 15 residues. In germline, CDR1 is DFQATT, CDR2 SNEGSKA (reference sequence). CDR3 bases: TGCAGTGCCCTCCCCCTAGCGGGAGTAGGTTACGAGCAGTACTTC. It translates to CSALPLAGVGYEQYF.

This clonotype turned up a few times. The chain uses TRBV28 and TRBJ2-3; TRBD2 matches at 14 bases. Trimming removed 6 bases from V and 4 bases from J; junction bases left unmatched: 9. This CDR3 spans 17 amino acids. Germline V lookup: CDR1 MDHEN, CDR2 SYDVKM. CDR3 region: CASSELTSGRAADTQYF. The DNA for the CDR3 is TGTGCCAGCAGCGAACTGACTAGCGGGAGGGCCGCAGATACGCAGTATTTT.